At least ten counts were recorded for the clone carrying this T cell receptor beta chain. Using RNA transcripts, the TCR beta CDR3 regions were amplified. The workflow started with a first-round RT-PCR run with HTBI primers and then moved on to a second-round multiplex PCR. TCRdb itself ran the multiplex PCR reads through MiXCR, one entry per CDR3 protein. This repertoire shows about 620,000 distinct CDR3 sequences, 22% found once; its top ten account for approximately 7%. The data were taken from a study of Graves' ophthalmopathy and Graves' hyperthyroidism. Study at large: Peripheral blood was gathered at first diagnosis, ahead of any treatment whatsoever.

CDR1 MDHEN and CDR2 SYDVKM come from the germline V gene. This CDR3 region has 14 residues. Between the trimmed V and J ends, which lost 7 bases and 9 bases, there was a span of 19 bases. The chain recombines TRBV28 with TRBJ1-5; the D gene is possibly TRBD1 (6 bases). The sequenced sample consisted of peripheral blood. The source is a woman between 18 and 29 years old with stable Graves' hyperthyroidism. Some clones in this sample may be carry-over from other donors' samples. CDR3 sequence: CASTSWGPTSPQHF. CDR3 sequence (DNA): TGTGCCAGCACCTCATGGGGGCCCACGTCGCCCCAGCATTTT. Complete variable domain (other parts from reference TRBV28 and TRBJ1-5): DVKVTQSSRYLVKRTGEKVFLECVQDMDHENMFWYRQDPGLGLRLIYFSYDVKMKEKGDIPEGYSVSREKKERFSLILESASTNQTSMYLCASTSWGPTSPQHFGDGTRLSIL.